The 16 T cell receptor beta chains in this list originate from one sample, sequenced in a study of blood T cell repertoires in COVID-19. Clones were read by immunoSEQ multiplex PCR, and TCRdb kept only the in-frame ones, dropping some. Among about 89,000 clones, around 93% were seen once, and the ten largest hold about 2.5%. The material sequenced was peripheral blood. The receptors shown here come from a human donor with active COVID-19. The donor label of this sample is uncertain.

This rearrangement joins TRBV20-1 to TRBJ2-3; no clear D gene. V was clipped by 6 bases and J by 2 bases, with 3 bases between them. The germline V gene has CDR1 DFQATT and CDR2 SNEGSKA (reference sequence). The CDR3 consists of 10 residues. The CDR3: CSAYTDTQYF. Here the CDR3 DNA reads TGCAGTGCCTACACAGATACGCAGTATTTT.

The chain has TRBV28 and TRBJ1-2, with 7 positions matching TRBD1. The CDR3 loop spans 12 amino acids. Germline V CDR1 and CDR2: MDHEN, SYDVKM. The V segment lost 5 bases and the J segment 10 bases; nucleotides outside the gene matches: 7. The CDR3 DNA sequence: TGTGCCAGCAGTCTGGAGACAGGGTCCTACACCTTC. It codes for CASSLETGSYTF.

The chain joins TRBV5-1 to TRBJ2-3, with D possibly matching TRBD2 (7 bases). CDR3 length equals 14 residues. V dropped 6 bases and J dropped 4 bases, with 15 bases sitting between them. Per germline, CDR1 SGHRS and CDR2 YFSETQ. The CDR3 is CASKAGALADTQYF. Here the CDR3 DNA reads TGCGCCAGCAAGGCGGGGGCCCTCGCAGATACGCAGTATTTT. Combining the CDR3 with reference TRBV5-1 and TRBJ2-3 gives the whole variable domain KAGVTQTPRYLIKTRGQQVTLSCSPISGHRSVSWYQQTPGQGLQFLFEYFSETQRNKGNFPGRFSGRQFSNSRSEMNVSTLELGDSALYLCASKAGALADTQYFGPGTRLTVL.

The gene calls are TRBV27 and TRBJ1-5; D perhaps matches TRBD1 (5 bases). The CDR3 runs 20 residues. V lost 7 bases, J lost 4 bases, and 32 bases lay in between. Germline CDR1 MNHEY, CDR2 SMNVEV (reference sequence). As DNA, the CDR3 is TGTGCCAGCACTCCATGCAGGGCCAATAAGCGGGCCTTGAAAAATCAGCCCCAGCATTTT. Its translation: CASTPCRANKRALKNQPQHF.

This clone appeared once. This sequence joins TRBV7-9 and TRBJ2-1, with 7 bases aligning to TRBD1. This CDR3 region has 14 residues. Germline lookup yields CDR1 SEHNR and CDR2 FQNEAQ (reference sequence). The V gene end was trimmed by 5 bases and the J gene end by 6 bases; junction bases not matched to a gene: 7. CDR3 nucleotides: TGTGCCAGCAGCCCCCATACAGGGGTCAATGAGCAGTTCTTC. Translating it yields CASSPHTGVNEQFF.

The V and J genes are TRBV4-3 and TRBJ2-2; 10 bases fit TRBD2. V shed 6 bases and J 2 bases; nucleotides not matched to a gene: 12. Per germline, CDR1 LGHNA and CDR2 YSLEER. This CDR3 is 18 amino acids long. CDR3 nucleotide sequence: TGCGCCAGCAGTCTAACGGGGCTAGCGGGGGCTAACACCGGGGAGCTGTTTTTT. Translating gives CASSLTGLAGANTGELFF.

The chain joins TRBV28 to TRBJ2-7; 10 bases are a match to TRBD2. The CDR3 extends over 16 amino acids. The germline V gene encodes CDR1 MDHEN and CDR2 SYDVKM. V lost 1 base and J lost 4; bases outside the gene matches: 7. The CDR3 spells CASSLLSLAGEYEQYF. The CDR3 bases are TGTGCCAGCAGTTTATTGAGTCTAGCGGGGGAATACGAGCAGTACTTC.

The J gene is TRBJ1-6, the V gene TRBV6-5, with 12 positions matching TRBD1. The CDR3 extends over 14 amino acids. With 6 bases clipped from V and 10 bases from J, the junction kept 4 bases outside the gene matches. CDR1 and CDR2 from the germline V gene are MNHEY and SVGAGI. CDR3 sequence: CASSAGTGGSPLHF. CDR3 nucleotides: TGTGCCAGCAGCGCCGGGACAGGGGGCTCACCCCTCCACTTT.

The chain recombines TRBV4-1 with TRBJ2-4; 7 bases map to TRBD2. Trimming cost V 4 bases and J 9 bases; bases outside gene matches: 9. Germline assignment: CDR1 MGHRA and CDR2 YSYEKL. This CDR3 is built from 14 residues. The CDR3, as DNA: TGCGCCAGCAGCCCTCGTGCGGGAGTGGGCATTCAGTACTTC. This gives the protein CASSPRAGVGIQYF.

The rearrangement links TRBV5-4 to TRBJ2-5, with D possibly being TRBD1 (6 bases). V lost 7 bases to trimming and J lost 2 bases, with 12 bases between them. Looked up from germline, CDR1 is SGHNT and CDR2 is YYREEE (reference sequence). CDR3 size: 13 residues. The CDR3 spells CASRLRGQETQYF. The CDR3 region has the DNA TGTGCCAGCCGGCTGAGGGGGCAAGAGACCCAGTACTTC.

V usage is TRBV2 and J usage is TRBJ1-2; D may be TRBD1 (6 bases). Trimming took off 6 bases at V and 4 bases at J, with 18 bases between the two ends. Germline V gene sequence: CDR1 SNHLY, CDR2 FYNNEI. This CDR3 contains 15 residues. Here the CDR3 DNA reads TGTGCCAGCAGCGCCCAACCGGGACAACTCTATGGCTACACCTTC. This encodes CASSAQPGQLYGYTF.

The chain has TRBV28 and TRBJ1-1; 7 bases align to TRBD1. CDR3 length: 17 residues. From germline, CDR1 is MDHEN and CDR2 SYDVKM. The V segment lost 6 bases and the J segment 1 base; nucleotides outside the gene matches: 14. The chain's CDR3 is CASRGDSIPNRNTEAFF. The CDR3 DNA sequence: TGTGCCAGCAGGGGGGACAGCATCCCGAACAGGAACACTGAAGCTTTCTTT.

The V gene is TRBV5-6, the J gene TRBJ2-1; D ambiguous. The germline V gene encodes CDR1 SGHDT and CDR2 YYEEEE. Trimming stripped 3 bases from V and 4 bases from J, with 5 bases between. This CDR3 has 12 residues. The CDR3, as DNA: TGTGCCAGCAGCTCCCAATACAATGAGCAGTTCTTC. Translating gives CASSSQYNEQFF.

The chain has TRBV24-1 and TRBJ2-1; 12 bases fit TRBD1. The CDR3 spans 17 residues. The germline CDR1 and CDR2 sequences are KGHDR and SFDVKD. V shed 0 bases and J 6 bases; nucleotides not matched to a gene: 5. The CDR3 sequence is CATSDLMGQGASNEQFF. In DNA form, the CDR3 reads TGTGCCACCAGTGATTTGATGGGACAGGGGGCAAGCAATGAGCAGTTCTTC.

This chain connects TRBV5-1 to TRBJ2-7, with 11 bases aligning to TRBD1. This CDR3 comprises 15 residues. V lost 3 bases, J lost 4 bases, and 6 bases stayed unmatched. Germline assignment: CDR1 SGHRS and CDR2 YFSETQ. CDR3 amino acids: CASSSGTGGMYEQYF. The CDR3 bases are TGCGCCAGCAGCTCCGGGACAGGGGGTATGTACGAGCAGTACTTC.

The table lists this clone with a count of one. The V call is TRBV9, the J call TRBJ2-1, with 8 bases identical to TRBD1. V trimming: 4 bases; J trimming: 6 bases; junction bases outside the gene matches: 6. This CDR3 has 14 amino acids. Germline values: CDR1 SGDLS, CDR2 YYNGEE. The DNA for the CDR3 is TGTGCCAGCAGCACCCGGACAGGGACCAATGAGCAGTTCTTC. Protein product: CASSTRTGTNEQFF.